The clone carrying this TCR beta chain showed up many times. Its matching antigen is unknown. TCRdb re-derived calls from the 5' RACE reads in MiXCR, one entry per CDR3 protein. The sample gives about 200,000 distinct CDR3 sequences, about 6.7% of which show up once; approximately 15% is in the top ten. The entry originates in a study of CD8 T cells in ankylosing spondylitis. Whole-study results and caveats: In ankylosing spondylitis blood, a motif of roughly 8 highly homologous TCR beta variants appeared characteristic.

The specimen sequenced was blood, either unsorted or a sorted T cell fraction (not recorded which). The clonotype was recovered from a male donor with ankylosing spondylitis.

CDR3 region: CASRATGNYGYTF. The DNA for the CDR3 is TGTGCCAGCAGAGCGACAGGGAACTATGGCTACACCTTC. The rearrangement links TRBV14 to TRBJ1-2; 7 nucleotides align to TRBD1. Losses at the gene ends were 6 bases for V and 2 bases for J; bases not matched to a gene: 3. Per the germline V gene, CDR1 is SGHDN and CDR2 is FVKESK. The CDR3 has 13 residues.